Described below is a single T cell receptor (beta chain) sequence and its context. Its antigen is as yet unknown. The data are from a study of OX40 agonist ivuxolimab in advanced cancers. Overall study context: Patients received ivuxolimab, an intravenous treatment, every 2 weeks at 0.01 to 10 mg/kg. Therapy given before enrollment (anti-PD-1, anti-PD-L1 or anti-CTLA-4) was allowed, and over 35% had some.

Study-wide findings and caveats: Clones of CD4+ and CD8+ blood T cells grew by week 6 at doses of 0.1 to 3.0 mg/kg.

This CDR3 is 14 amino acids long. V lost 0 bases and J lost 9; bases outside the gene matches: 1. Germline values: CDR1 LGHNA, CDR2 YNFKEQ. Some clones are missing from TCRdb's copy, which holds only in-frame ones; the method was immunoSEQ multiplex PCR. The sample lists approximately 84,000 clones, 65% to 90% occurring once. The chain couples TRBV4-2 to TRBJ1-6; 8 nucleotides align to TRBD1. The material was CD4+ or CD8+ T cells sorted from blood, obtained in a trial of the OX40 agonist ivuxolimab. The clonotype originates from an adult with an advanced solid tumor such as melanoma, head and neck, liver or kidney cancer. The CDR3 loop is CASSQETGGSPLHF. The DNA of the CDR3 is TGTGCCAGCAGCCAAGAAACAGGGGGTTCACCCCTCCACTTT.